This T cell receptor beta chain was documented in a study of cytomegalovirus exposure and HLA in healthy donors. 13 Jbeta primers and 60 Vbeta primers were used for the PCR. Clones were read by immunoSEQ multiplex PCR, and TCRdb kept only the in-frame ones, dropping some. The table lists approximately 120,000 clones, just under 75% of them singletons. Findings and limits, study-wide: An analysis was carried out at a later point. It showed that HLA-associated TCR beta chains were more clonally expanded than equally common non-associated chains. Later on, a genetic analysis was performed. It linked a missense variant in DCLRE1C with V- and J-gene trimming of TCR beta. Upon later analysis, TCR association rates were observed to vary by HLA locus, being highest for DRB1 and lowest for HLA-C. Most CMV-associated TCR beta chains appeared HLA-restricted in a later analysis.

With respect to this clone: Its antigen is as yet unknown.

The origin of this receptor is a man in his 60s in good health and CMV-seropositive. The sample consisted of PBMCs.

For the CDR3, the DNA is TGTGCCACCAGCAGAGAAGGAGGGCTCAATGAGCAGTTCTTC. This gives the protein CATSREGGLNEQFF. V usage is TRBV15 and J usage is TRBJ2-1; perhaps TRBD2 as D (6 bases). V lost 0 bases and J 6 bases, leaving 9 bases between the germline ends. The germline gives CDR1 LNHNV, CDR2 YYDKDF (reference sequence). The CDR3 extends over 14 amino acids.